This T cell receptor beta chain was identified during a study of yellow fever vaccine responses in identical twins. TCRdb processed the RT-PCR reads anew with MiXCR; each CDR3 protein has one entry. The sample holds 30,000 to 40,000 distinct CDR3 sequences, roughly 60% seen once. With regard to this clonotype: As yet, its antigen is unknown.

The junction had 19 bases not matched to a gene; V was cut back by 1 base and J by 4 bases. CDR1 is SGHTA and CDR2 is FQGTGA in the germline V gene. The CDR3 loop spans 20 amino acids. The study's findings and limits: Twins reportedly had a vaccine T cell response that seemed partly convergent, partly personalized.

The sequence came from a woman younger than 30 who received the yellow fever vaccine. Here the sequenced sample was T cells from blood (PBMCs), unsorted or a sorted subset (not recorded which), taken before or after yellow fever vaccination (not recorded which). The V and J genes are TRBV7-3 and TRBJ2-1; TRBD1 agrees at 7 bases. CDR3 region: CASSLMRGNIQGVGYNEQFF. CDR3 nucleotide sequence: TGTGCCAGCAGCTTAATGCGAGGGAACATTCAGGGGGTAGGGTACAATGAGCAGTTCTTC.